The clone carrying this T cell receptor beta chain was seen many times. Its antigen is as yet unknown. Looked up from germline, CDR1 is SGHRS and CDR2 is YFSETQ. This CDR3 has 15 residues. V dropped 0 bases and J dropped 2 bases, with 9 bases sitting between them. This sample is part of a study of T-cell reconstitution after alpha-beta-depleted transplantation in children. The study's findings and limits: Surviving recipient T cells and thymic progenitors underlay high day-60 TCRbeta diversity in some patients.

Preparation of the TCRbeta library used unique molecular identifiers. TCRdb used MiXCR to reprocess the PCR reads, holding one entry per CDR3 protein. The profile shows 200,000 to 250,000 distinct CDR3 sequences, around 9.9% of them singletons. The chain employs TRBV5-1 and TRBJ1-5, with D perhaps matching TRBD1 (6 bases). This receptor was taken from a child under two years old with acute myeloid leukemia, due to receive a stem cell transplant. The sequencing here drew on PBMCs, taken before TCRalphabeta/CD19-depleted stem cell transplant. The CDR3 sequence: CASSLGGAGNQPQHF. The CDR3 nucleotides read TGCGCCAGCAGCTTGGGGGGGGCGGGCAATCAGCCCCAGCATTTT. Using reference TRBV5-1 and TRBJ1-5 for the parts outside the CDR3, the full variable domain is KAGVTQTPRYLIKTRGQQVTLSCSPISGHRSVSWYQQTPGQGLQFLFEYFSETQRNKGNFPGRFSGRQFSNSRSEMNVSTLELGDSALYLCASSLGGAGNQPQHFGDGTRLSIL.